The 10 T cell receptor beta chains below were found in one sample sequenced in a study of shared clonotypes between healthy human individuals. Assay: immunoSEQ multiplex PCR; the TCRdb copy retains only in-frame clones and omits some. The sample lists about 480,000 clones; 60% to 80% were seen once. The sequencing sample was made of PBMCs. The origin of the receptors is a woman aged 40 to 55 in good health. Some clones in this sample may be carry-over from other donors' samples.

The chain has TRBV5-5 and TRBJ1-2; no firm D call. The CDR3 extends over 14 amino acids. Germline V CDR1 and CDR2: SGHKS, YYEKEE (reference sequence). Trimming took 2 bases from V and 2 from J, leaving 10 bases between them. The CDR3 is CASSFAMSNYGYTF. The CDR3, as DNA: TGTGCCAGCAGCTTTGCGATGTCGAACTATGGCTACACCTTC.

The CDR3 protein is CASSQSRELYNEQFF. DNA for the CDR3: TGCGCCAGCAGCCAATCACGGGAGCTCTACAATGAGCAGTTCTTC. This chain joins TRBV4-1 and TRBJ2-1; maybe TRBD2 (6 bases). Trimming took 2 bases from V and 3 from J, leaving 11 bases between them. This CDR3 spans 15 amino acids. Germline V CDR1 and CDR2: MGHRA, YSYEKL.

V gene TRBV4-3 combines with J gene TRBJ2-1, with D perhaps TRBD1 (7 bases). V was trimmed by 3 bases and J by 6 bases, leaving 15 bases between them. The CDR3 is 15 residues long. Per the germline V gene, CDR1 is LGHNA and CDR2 is YSLEER. The CDR3 coding sequence is TGCGCCAGCAGCCAGGGCGGGACAGTACTCAATGAGCAGTTCTTC. Encoded protein: CASSQGGTVLNEQFF.

This sequence joins TRBV4-1 and TRBJ2-1; D gene uncertain. The CDR3 is made up of 15 amino acids. Trimming pared 2 bases from V and 3 bases from J, leaving 11 bases between. The germline V gene encodes CDR1 MGHRA and CDR2 YSYEKL. The CDR3 loop is CASSQPLVGYNEQFF. DNA of the CDR3: TGCGCCAGCAGCCAACCCTTGGTTGGCTACAATGAGCAGTTCTTC.

This clone was seen only once. The chain joins TRBV9 to TRBJ2-7, with 9 bases matching TRBD1. After removal of 3 bases from V and 3 bases from J, the junction contained 1 base not matched to a gene. Germline CDR1 SGDLS, CDR2 YYNGEE. This CDR3 region has 13 residues. The CDR3 protein is CASSGTGDYEQYF. CDR3 nucleotide sequence: TGTGCCAGCAGCGGGACAGGGGACTACGAGCAGTACTTC.

This chain uses TRBV27 with TRBJ2-1; 8 bases line up with TRBD2. The CDR3 is 14 amino acids. V was pared by 4 bases and J by 12 bases, with 11 bases of the junction left unmatched. Germline V lookup: CDR1 MNHEY, CDR2 SMNVEV (reference sequence). The CDR3 loop is CASSSALSGDGQFF. DNA for the CDR3: TGTGCCAGCAGTTCAGCCCTTAGCGGGGACGGGCAGTTCTTC.

The V call is TRBV12-5, the J call TRBJ1-1, with 8 bases that match TRBD1. The germline V gene encodes CDR1 LGHNT and CDR2 FRNRAP. The junction had 4 bases not matched to a gene; V was cut back by 6 bases and J by 1 base. The CDR3 sequence is 14 residues long. The chain's CDR3 is CASGPGQGNTEAFF. CDR3 bases: TGTGCTAGTGGACCAGGACAGGGGAACACTGAAGCTTTCTTT. Complete variable domain (other parts from reference TRBV12-5 and TRBJ1-1): DARVTQTPRHKVTEMGQEVTMRCQPILGHNTVFWYRQTMMQGLELLAYFRNRAPLDDSGMPKDRFSAEMPDATLATLKIQPSEPRDSAVYFCASGPGQGNTEAFFGQGTRLTVV.

The chain's CDR3 is CASRTSGLAPETQYF. CDR3 bases: TGTGCCAGTAGGACTAGCGGGTTGGCCCCAGAGACCCAGTACTTC. The rearrangement joins TRBV19 to TRBJ2-7; 10 positions agree with TRBD2. The DNA end is a closer match to TRBJ2-5, so the J assignment may be wrong. CDR3 length: 15 amino acids. Germline CDR1 is LNHDA and CDR2 is SQIVND (reference sequence).

The V and J genes are TRBV28 and TRBJ2-3; 7 bases line up with TRBD2. The V gene's germline CDR1 is MDHEN and CDR2 SYDVKM. CDR3 length: 16 amino acids. J was trimmed by 6 bases and V by 3 bases; bases with no gene match: 12. The CDR3 loop is CASSLGEGFFGDTQYF. DNA for the CDR3: TGTGCCAGCAGTTTGGGGGAGGGGTTTTTCGGGGATACGCAGTATTTT.

This chain links TRBV7-2 with TRBJ1-2, with 9 positions matching TRBD1. With V trimmed by 3 bases and J by 7 bases, 9 bases remained unmatched. Germline V gene sequence: CDR1 SGHTA, CDR2 FQGNSA. This CDR3 has 15 amino acids. The CDR3 sequence: CASSLYRDRVPGYTF. The CDR3 bases are TGTGCCAGCAGCTTGTACCGGGACAGGGTTCCTGGCTACACCTTC.